The rows below give T cell receptor beta chains drawn from one sample of a study of glioma-infiltrating T cells after dendritic cell vaccination. This table comes from immunoSEQ multiplex PCR, and its TCRdb copy is limited to in-frame clones, with some not included. Among 100,000 to 120,000 clones listed, 90% were seen once. This sample comprised blood, obtained after dendritic cell vaccination. Receptor source: a human donor with glioblastoma. CDR3s include the opening cysteine and the closing phenylalanine or tryptophan. D genes are given only for firm matches. Expanded clones are given a class, and other clones once, few, many or no size at all.

J: TRBJ1-1; D: NA; size: NA; V: TRBV6-1; DNA: TGTGCCAGCAGTGAAAGGACAGCATTCGGCACTGAAGCTTTCTTT; CDR3: CASSERTAFGTEAFF
J: TRBJ2-2; D: NA; size: NA; V: TRBV9; DNA: TGTGCCAGCAGCGTAGCGGCCCTGGCAGGGTACACCGGGGAGCTGTTTTTT; CDR3: CASSVAALAGYTGELFF
J: TRBJ1-1; D: TRBD1; size: NA; V: TRBV19; DNA: TGTGCCAGTAGTATCTGGCTGAGGACAGGGGGCGCAAACACTGAAGCTTTCTTT; CDR3: CASSIWLRTGGANTEAFF
J: TRBJ1-6; D: NA; size: NA; V: TRBV5-1; DNA: TGCGCCAGCAGCTTGGACAGGGATTCACCCCTCCACTTT; CDR3: CASSLDRDSPLHF
J: TRBJ2-7; D: NA; size: NA; V: TRBV5-6; DNA: TGTGCCAGCAGCTTGTGGCATTCCCGCTCCTACGAGCAGTACTTC; CDR3: CASSLWHSRSYEQYF
J: TRBJ1-6; D: TRBD1; size: NA; V: TRBV7-6; DNA: TGTGCCAGCAGCTTAAGTGGACAGGGTGATTCACCCCTCCACTTT; CDR3: CASSLSGQGDSPLHF
J: TRBJ1-2; D: TRBD1; size: NA; V: TRBV5-1; DNA: TGCGCCGACAGGGGGCCTTCTTCCTTC; CDR3: CADRGPSSF
J: TRBJ1-4; D: TRBD1; size: NA; V: TRBV6-1; DNA: TGTGCCAGCAGCTACGGACAGGGGGAGGTTGAAAAACTGTTTTTT; CDR3: CASSYGQGEVEKLFF
J: TRBJ2-3; D: NA; size: NA; V: TRBV5-1; DNA: TGCGCCAGCAGCGTTTCGGGGAAGTCCGATACGCAGTATTTT; CDR3: CASSVSGKSDTQYF
J: TRBJ2-7; D: NA; size: NA; V: TRBV7-9; DNA: TGTGCCAGCAGCGGAGTAGAGAGATCGTACGAGCAGTACTTC; CDR3: CASSGVERSYEQYF
J: TRBJ2-7; D: NA; size: NA; V: TRBV2; DNA: TGTGCCAGCAGTGGTTTAAGGGGGGGCGTGGGTGAGCAGTACTTC; CDR3: CASSGLRGGVGEQYF
J: TRBJ2-2; D: NA; size: NA; V: TRBV5-1; DNA: TGCGCCAGCAGCTCGATTCAGGGGATCGGGACCGGGGAGCTGTTTTTT; CDR3: CASSSIQGIGTGELFF
J: TRBJ2-1; D: TRBD1; size: NA; V: TRBV25-1; DNA: TGTGCCAGCAGTGCTCCGGGACAGGGGCATAGAACCTACAATGAGCAGTTCTTC; CDR3: CASSAPGQGHRTYNEQFF
J: TRBJ1-6; D: NA; size: once; V: TRBV27; DNA: TGTGCCAGCAGTTTAGACAGGAATTCACCCCTCCACTTT; CDR3: CASSLDRNSPLHF
J: TRBJ1-6; D: NA; size: NA; V: TRBV5-1; DNA: TGCGCCAGCAGACCAGGACAGCACCTGGGCTCCTATAATTCCCCCCTCCACTTT; CDR3: CASRPGQHLGSYNSPLHF
J: TRBJ2-5; D: TRBD2; size: NA; V: TRBV10-3; DNA: TGTGCCATCAGTGGCGGGCGGGGGTCCCAAGAGACCCAGTACTTC; CDR3: CAISGGRGSQETQYF
J: TRBJ2-1; D: NA; size: NA; V: TRBV15; DNA: TGTGCCACCAGCAGAGTAGACTATGAGCAGTTCTTC; CDR3: CATSRVDYEQFF
J: TRBJ2-1; D: NA; size: NA; V: TRBV5-1; DNA: TGCGCCAGCAGCTTGGGGAGTAGCGGAGGGGATGAGCAGTTCTTC; CDR3: CASSLGSSGGDEQFF
J: TRBJ2-3; D: NA; size: NA; V: TRBV25-1; DNA: TGTGCCAGCAGCGAACAGGCGACAGATACGCAGTATTTT; CDR3: CASSEQATDTQYF
J: TRBJ1-1; D: NA; size: NA; V: TRBV5-6; DNA: TGTGCCAGCAGCTCTGGACAGCTTGAAGCTTTCTTT; CDR3: CASSSGQLEAFF
J: TRBJ2-3; D: TRBD2; size: NA; V: TRBV7-9; DNA: TGTGCCAGCAGCTCAAAAAGGACTAGCGGTGCTAGCACAGATACGCAGTATTTT; CDR3: CASSSKRTSGASTDTQYF
J: TRBJ2-2; D: NA; size: NA; V: TRBV5-1; DNA: TGCGCCAGCAGCTTTGGGGAGGCCGGGGAGCTGTTTTTT; CDR3: CASSFGEAGELFF
J: TRBJ1-1; D: TRBD1; size: NA; V: TRBV7-8; DNA: TGTGCCAGCAGCTTAGCTGAGTACAGGGGGCCGGCCACTGAAGCTTTCTTT; CDR3: CASSLAEYRGPATEAFF